The present T cell receptor beta chain was sequenced within a study of shared clonotypes between healthy human individuals. About the study: The people who gave samples were a couple of women and three men aged 18 to 49. Donors had three CD4 naive, three CD4 memory, two CD8 naive and one CD8 memory plate apiece. Overall study findings and caveats: Shared clonotypes: roughly 4.5% naive CD4, around 3.5% naive CD8, 2.3% memory CD4, about 0.4% memory CD8.

Per the original methods: Filtering differed for immunoSEQ, which gave only junction sequences without quality scores. Only in-frame clones appear in the TCRdb table, and some are missing; sequencing was by immunoSEQ multiplex PCR. That table furnishes V, J and clone size, whereas the DNA furnished D and trimming. Among about 2,100,000 clones listed, about 93% were seen once. Notes on this clone: Its target is not known.

CD45RO-negative cells were positively selected for CCR7, leaving out terminally differentiated effector memory CD45RA+ cells. The sequencing sample was made of naive CD8+ T cells from PBMCs. This receptor was taken from a man between 18 and 29 years old in good health. Some clones in this sample may be carry-over from other donors' samples.

CDR3 residues: CASSLGPINQPQHF. Here the CDR3 DNA reads TGTGCCAGCAGTTTAGGACCGATCAATCAGCCCCAGCATTTT. The chain has TRBV28 and TRBJ1-5; no clear D. This CDR3 is built from 14 residues. Deletions cut 2 bases from V and 3 bases from J, with 8 bases between. Germline CDR1 reads MDHEN; CDR2 reads SYDVKM.